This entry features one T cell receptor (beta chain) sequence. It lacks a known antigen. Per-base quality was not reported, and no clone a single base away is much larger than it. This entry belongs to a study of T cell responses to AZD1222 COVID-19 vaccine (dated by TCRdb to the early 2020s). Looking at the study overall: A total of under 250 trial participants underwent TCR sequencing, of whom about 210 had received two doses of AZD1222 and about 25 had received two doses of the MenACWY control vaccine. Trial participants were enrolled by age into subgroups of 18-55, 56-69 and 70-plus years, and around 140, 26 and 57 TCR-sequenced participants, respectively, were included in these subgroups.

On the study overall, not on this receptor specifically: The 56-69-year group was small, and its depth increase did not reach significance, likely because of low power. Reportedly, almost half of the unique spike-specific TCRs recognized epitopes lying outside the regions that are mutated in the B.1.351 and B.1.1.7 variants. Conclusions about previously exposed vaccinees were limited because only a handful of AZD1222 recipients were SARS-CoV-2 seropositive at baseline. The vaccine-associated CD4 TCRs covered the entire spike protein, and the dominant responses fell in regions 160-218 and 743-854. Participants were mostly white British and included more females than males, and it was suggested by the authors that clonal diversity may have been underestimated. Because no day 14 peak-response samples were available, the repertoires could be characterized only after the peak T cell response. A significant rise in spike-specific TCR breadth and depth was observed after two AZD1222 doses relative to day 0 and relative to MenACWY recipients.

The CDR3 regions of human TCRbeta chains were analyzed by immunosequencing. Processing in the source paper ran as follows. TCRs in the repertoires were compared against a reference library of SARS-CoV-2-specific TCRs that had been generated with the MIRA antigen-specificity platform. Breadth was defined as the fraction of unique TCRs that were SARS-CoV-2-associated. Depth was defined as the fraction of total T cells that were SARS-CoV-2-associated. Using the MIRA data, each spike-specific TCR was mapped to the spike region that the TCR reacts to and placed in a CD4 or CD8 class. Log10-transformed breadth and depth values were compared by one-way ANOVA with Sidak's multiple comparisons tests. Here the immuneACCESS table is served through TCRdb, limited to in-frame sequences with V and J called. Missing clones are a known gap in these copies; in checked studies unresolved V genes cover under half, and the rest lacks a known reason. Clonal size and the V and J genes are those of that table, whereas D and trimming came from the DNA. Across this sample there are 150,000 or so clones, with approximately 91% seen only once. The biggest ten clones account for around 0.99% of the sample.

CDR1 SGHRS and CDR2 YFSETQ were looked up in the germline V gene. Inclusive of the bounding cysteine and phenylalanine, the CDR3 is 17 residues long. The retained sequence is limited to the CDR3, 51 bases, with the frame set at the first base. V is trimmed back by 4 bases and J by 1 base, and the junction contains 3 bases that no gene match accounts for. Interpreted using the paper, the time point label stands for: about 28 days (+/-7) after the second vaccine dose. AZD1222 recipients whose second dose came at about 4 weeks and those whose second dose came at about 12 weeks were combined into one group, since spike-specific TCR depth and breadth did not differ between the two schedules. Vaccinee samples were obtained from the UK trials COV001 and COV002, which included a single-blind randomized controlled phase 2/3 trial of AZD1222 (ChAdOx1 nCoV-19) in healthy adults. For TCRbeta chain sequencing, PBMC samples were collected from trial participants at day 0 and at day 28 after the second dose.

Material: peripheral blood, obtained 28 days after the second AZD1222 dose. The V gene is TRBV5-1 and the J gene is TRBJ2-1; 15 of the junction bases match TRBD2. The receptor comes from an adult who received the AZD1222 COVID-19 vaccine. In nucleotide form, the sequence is TGCGCCAGCAGCCCCGGGACTAGCGGGAGGTCCTACAATGAGCAGTTCTTC. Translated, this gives CASSPGTSGRSYNEQFF.